Sequencing of this T cell receptor (beta chain) was carried out in a study of T-cell reconstitution after alpha-beta-depleted transplantation in children. This clonotype was observed at least ten times. Its antigen is not known. Study-level results: After transplant, at about two months, alpha-beta T cells were reportedly derived from several hundred expanded graft clones. Surviving recipient T cells and thymic progenitors underlay high day-60 TCRbeta diversity in some patients. From newly produced T cells came most of the T-cell counts and diversity one year after transplant.

Preparation of the TCRbeta library was carried out with unique molecular identifiers. TCRdb used MiXCR to reprocess the PCR reads, holding one entry per CDR3 protein. Of some 80,000 distinct CDR3 sequences listed, less than 20% are singletons. The source of this sequence is a male patient between 2 and 10 years old who had a stem cell transplant for acute lymphoblastic leukemia, so the T cells may come from the graft donor. Sequencing was performed on PBMCs, mostly from graft donor cells, taken 360 days after TCRalphabeta/CD19-depleted stem cell transplant.

CDR3 nucleotides: TGCGCCAGCAGCTTGTTAGGCAGAGCTAACTATGGCTACACCTTC. It specifies CASSLLGRANYGYTF. The chain employs TRBV5-1 and TRBJ1-2; D is unclear. CDR3 size: 15 residues. V lost 1 base and J 0 bases, leaving 10 bases between the germline ends. Per the germline V gene, CDR1 is SGHRS and CDR2 is YFSETQ.